There are a few counts of the clone carrying this T cell receptor (beta chain). The antigen is unknown. The data originate from a study of cytomegalovirus exposure and HLA in healthy donors. From germline, CDR1 is SGHVS and CDR2 FNYEAQ. V lost 4 bases, J lost 0 bases, and 8 bases stayed unmatched. CDR3 size: 16 residues. General observations from the study: Using a false discovery rate of 0.05, a later analysis showed that approximately 18,000 TCR beta sequences were associated with HLA alleles.

PCR used 60 Vbeta primers and 13 Jbeta primers. Clones were read by immunoSEQ multiplex PCR, and TCRdb kept only the in-frame ones, dropping some. The table has 100,000 to 150,000 clones, 60% to 80% seen once. The TCR was taken from a male donor in good health and CMV-seronegative. The chain links TRBV7-6 to TRBJ1-2, with 7 bases matching TRBD1. Sequenced: PBMCs. The CDR3: CASSYKGTDPNYGYTF. In DNA, the CDR3 is TGTGCCAGCAGCTACAAAGGGACAGACCCTAACTATGGCTACACCTTC.